This T cell receptor beta chain was recovered during a study of shared clonotypes between healthy human individuals (dated by TCRdb to 2019 to 2021). For context, the study as a whole: The cohort included three men and two women between 18 and 49 years of age. Between about 0.85 and 9.5 billion PBMCs per donor were obtained by leukapheresis. Per donor, three plates each were used for CD4 naive and CD4 memory, two for CD8 naive, and one for CD8 memory. Libraries were prepared and TCR repertoires were sequenced by different laboratories using diverse techniques, in order to increase sequencing depth and limit assay-specific biases. To estimate repertoire size and how much clonotypes are shared between individuals, the study performed deep sequencing of blood TCR repertoires from roughly five healthy adults. Overall study results and their limits: Even with the large sequencing depth, rarefaction of the sorted-subset datasets indicated that sequencing was incomplete. Based on pairwise subsampling, the degree of clonotype sharing among donors was expected to be affected by sequencing depth. Estimated clonotype richness was generally larger for naive than for memory subsets. The small number of donors limited the genetic and exposure-history diversity represented. Approximately 5% of naive CD4, roughly 3.6% of naive CD8, 2.3% of memory CD4, and about 0.4% of memory CD8 clonotypes were shared across several donors. Clonotypes shared by all four sorted-subset donors showed higher generation probabilities than non-shared clonotypes. Only blood was sampled, and tissue TCR repertoires likely differ from those in blood.

CDR1 and CDR2 are drawn from the germline V gene (reference sequence): MNHEY, SMNVEV. From the cysteine through the phenylalanine, the CDR3 covers 15 amino acids. The CDR3 DNA has 45 bases and is translated from base 1. V is cut back by 0 bases and J by 8 bases, with 6 bases in the junction unmatched. A word on this clone: Its antigen is not yet known. No clone much larger than this one lies a single base away; base qualities are absent.

The donors were healthy, HIV-negative adults with no recently reported acute infections or vaccinations. All donors were Caucasian adults living in Nashville, Tennessee, USA. Magnetic negative selection was used to enrich CD4+ T cells, after which naive cells were positively selected on CD45RA and the negative fraction became the memory subset. Blood was obtained by leukapheresis, after which PBMCs were separated by Ficoll-Histopaque density gradient centrifugation and cryopreserved in liquid nitrogen vapor phase. Analytical flow cytometry was used to check the purity and quantity of each magnetically sorted T cell population. From each sorted fraction, genomic DNA was isolated and quantified by UV absorbance on a Nanodrop 2000c. TCR CDR3 regions were amplified from genomic DNA by multiplex PCR using the deep immunoSEQ assay. Extracted genomic DNA from each cell subset was distributed evenly across all wells of several immunoSEQ 96-well plates, and each plate was treated as a replicate. For sorted subsets, each replicate PCR was loaded with roughly 200 ng genomic DNA, equivalent to about 30,000 T cell genomes. Purified libraries were measured with a Qubit 3.0 fluorometer, size-checked on a Bioanalyzer 2100, and measured again with the KAPA Library Quantification kit. A separate single-read 150-cycle Illumina NextSeq 550 flow cell was used to sequence each immunoSEQ 96-well plate. The paper's processing steps were these. Because the immunoSEQ output included only junctional sequences and no quality scores, the filtering could not be the same as the filtering used for full-length reads. To assign V/J genes and CDR3, sequences were annotated against IMGT germline references using PyIR, a Python wrapper for IgBLAST v1.9. Reads were filtered out if the reads had weak V/J assignments (E-value above 1e-6), no CDR3, stop codons, out-of-frame junctions, or ambiguous translated residues. V3J clonotypes were defined as sequences sharing an identical inferred V gene, J gene, and CDR3 amino acid sequence. The percentage overlap between two repertoires was calculated by dividing the number of shared unique clonotypes by the size of the smaller repertoire. Richness of each repertoire was evaluated using RTK rarefaction, the Chao1 estimator, and Recon v2.1 estimates of unobserved clonotypes. Generation probabilities for all TCRbeta clonotypes obtained by the gDNA method from several donors were computed using OLGA. TCRdb obtained this table from immuneACCESS and retained in-frame rearrangements with V and J assigned. These tables miss some clones; where compared with another copy, unresolved V genes account for less than half of the shortfall, and the remainder is unexplained. V and J calls and clone size are given by that table; D and trimming were obtained from the DNA. This sample lists 2 million to 2.5 million clones; 85% to 95% were detected once. The biggest ten clones account for 0.1% to 0.15% of the sample.

Material for sequencing was naive CD4+ T cells sorted from blood. Reading the label with the study, this specimen's cell subset or site is: CD45RA+ positively selected. The rearranged chain carries TRBV27 and TRBJ2-1, with TRBD2 matching 8 junction bases. This receptor was identified in a man aged 18 to 29 in good health. In nucleotide form, the sequence is TGTGCCAGCAGTTTATCGGCGGGAGGAAGGGATGAGCAGTTCTTC. The resulting protein is CASSLSAGGRDEQFF.